The rows below give T cell receptor beta chains drawn from one sample of a study of vaccination and CD4 T cells after COVID-19. Which antigens these TCRs recognize remains unknown. TCRdb ran MiXCR on the PCR reads and lists one entry per CDR3 protein. The sample has about 18,000 distinct CDR3 sequences; roughly 49% are singletons. The starting material was CD4+ T cells from blood, cultured in vitro, obtained before SARS-CoV-2 vaccination. Receptors originate from a human donor who had recovered from COVID-19. The CDR3 runs from the conserved cysteine through the conserved F or W. The D gene is left open where the match is weak. Clone size is stated in some rows and not others, as once, few, many or a class when expanded.

j_call | clone_size | d_call | v_call | cdr3_nt | cdr3_aa
TRBJ1-1 | - | TRBD1 | TRBV7-9 | TGTGCCAGCAGCTCAACCACGACAGGGAGGACTGAAGCTTTCTTT | CASSSTTTGRTEAFF
TRBJ1-2 | - | - | TRBV28 | TGTGCCAGCAGTTTTCTAACCTATGGCTACACCTTC | CASSFLTYGYTF
TRBJ1-3 | few | TRBD1 | TRBV20-1 | TGCAGTGCACCGACAGGGGGTGGAAACACCATATATTTT | CSAPTGGGNTIYF
TRBJ1-1 | once | - | TRBV11-3 | TGTGCCAGCAGCGTCCGGGGACGGAGGGCTGAAGCTTTCTTT | CASSVRGRRAEAFF
TRBJ1-1 | few | - | TRBV20-1 | TGCAGTGCTAGAGAGCAGGGAGCGGGGCTTAGGGACACTGAAGCTTTCTTT | CSAREQGAGLRDTEAFF
TRBJ2-7 | few | - | TRBV2 | TGTGCCAGCAGTGTCCGCGCGCCGTTGGAGCAGTACTTC | CASSVRAPLEQYF
TRBJ2-2 | - | TRBD2 | TRBV7-9 | TGTGCCAGCAGCCGGACTAGCGTTAACGGGGAGCTGTTTTTT | CASSRTSVNGELFF
TRBJ2-5 | - | TRBD1 | TRBV7-9 | TGTGCCAGCAGTCCGGGACAGGGTTTTCGGGAGACCCAGTACTTC | CASSPGQGFRETQYF
TRBJ2-5 | - | - | TRBV7-2 | TGTGCCAGCAGCTCCGAAAGCAAACCGCAAGAGACCCAGTACTTC | CASSSESKPQETQYF
TRBJ1-5 | few | TRBD1 | TRBV27 | TGTGCCAGCAGTCAGAGGACAGGTACCAATCAGCCCCAGCATTTT | CASSQRTGTNQPQHF
TRBJ1-2 | - | - | TRBV12-3/TRBV12-4 | TGTGCCAGCAGCTTGGCGGGGGAAGACTATGGCTACACCTTC | CASSLAGEDYGYTF
TRBJ2-3 | - | TRBD1 | TRBV29-1 | TGCAGCGTTGAAGACGGGACAGGTGGAGACACGCAGTATTTT | CSVEDGTGGDTQYF
TRBJ1-2 | - | TRBD1 | TRBV29-1 | TGCAGCGTCTCGACAGGGGCGGCGGGCTACACCTTC | CSVSTGAAGYTF
TRBJ1-1 | - | - | TRBV29-1 | TGCAGCGTGCAGGGTATCAACACTGAAGCTTTCTTT | CSVQGINTEAFF
TRBJ2-5 | few | - | TRBV19 | TGTGCCAGTAATGCAGGGTATCAAGAGACCCAGTACTTC | CASNAGYQETQYF
TRBJ2-4 | - | - | TRBV7-2 | TGTGCCAGCAGCCCCGAGCCAGGGAAAAACATTCAGTACTTC | CASSPEPGKNIQYF
TRBJ2-3 | few | TRBD2 | TRBV7-2 | TGTGCCAGCAGCTTAAGTAGCGGGGGGTCAGATACGCAGTATTTT | CASSLSSGGSDTQYF
TRBJ1-6 | - | TRBD1 | TRBV20-1 | TGCAGTGCTAGAGCCACAGGGGGGAATTCACCCCACCACTTT | CSARATGGNSPHHF
TRBJ1-1 | - | - | TRBV10-3 | TGTGCCATCAGTACCAGACAGGCGTTGAACACTGAAGCTTTCTTT | CAISTRQALNTEAFF
TRBJ1-1 | - | - | TRBV7-9 | TGTGCCAGCAGCTTAGGAAGAATCACTGAAGCTTTCTTT | CASSLGRITEAFF
TRBJ2-5 | - | - | TRBV12-5 | TGTGCTAGTGGTTTGGCAGGTCAAGAGACCCAGTACTTC | CASGLAGQETQYF
TRBJ1-5 | - | - | TRBV12-3/TRBV12-4 | TGTGCCAGCAGTCAATCGTGGGATCAGCCCCAGCATTTT | CASSQSWDQPQHF
TRBJ2-4 | - | - | TRBV20-1 | TGCAGTGCTAGAGACAGGGTGGGCAACATTCAGTACTTC | CSARDRVGNIQYF
TRBJ2-2 | - | TRBD1 | TRBV20-1 | TGCAGTGCTAGAGATCTACAGGGGGATCTATCGGACACCGGGGAGCTGTTTTTT | CSARDLQGDLSDTGELFF
TRBJ2-3 | - | - | TRBV20-1 | TGCAGTGCCAAGACTACGACTAGCACAGATACGCAGTATTTT | CSAKTTTSTDTQYF
TRBJ2-2 | - | TRBD1 | TRBV20-1 | TGCAGTGCTAGTAGTGACAGGGGAACCGGGGAGCTGTTTTTT | CSASSDRGTGELFF
TRBJ1-2 | - | - | TRBV6-5 | TGTGCCAGCAGTTACGGACGGCCGGACTATGGCTACACCTTC | CASSYGRPDYGYTF
TRBJ2-1 | - | TRBD2 | TRBV6-2/TRBV6-3 | TGTGCCAGCATATCCGGGAGCGGGAGTCGTCGGGAGCAGTTCTTC | CASISGSGSRREQFF
TRBJ2-3 | few | - | TRBV21-1 | TGTGCCAGCAGGAAAGGCCGGGACAGATCAACTAGCACAGATACGCAGTATTTT | CASRKGRDRSTSTDTQYF
TRBJ1-3 | few | - | TRBV6-1 | TGTGCCAGCAGTGAGATTGCACTAGAAGGAAACACCATATATTTT | CASSEIALEGNTIYF
TRBJ1-6 | few | - | TRBV20-1 | TGCAGTGCTAGAGATCTAGCAGGTGTTATGACACCCCTCCACTTT | CSARDLAGVMTPLHF
TRBJ2-5 | - | - | TRBV6-1 | TGTGCCAGCAGTCCCCCGGGCCTCCCAAAAGAGACCCAGTACTTC | CASSPPGLPKETQYF
TRBJ2-1 | - | TRBD2 | TRBV11-3 | TGTGCCAGCAGCTTAGTCCCGGCTAGCGGGGGCTACAATGAGCAGTTCTTC | CASSLVPASGGYNEQFF
TRBJ1-1 | - | TRBD1 | TRBV20-1 | TGCAGTGCTATGGACAGGGTACGAAGCACTGAAGCTTTCTTT | CSAMDRVRSTEAFF
TRBJ2-7 | - | TRBD1 | TRBV7-2 | TGTGCCAGCAGCCTACACGGGACAGGAGTAGACTACGAGCAGTACTTC | CASSLHGTGVDYEQYF
TRBJ1-5 | few | TRBD1 | TRBV20-1 | TGCAGTGCTAGGACAGGGGTTGATCAGCCCCAGCATTTT | CSARTGVDQPQHF
TRBJ2-1 | - | - | TRBV10-3 | TGTGCCATCAGTGTGGGGGCCAATGAGCAGTTCTTC | CAISVGANEQFF
TRBJ1-2 | - | - | TRBV19 | TGTGCCAGTAGTATATGGGGGACCGGCTATGGCTACACCTTC | CASSIWGTGYGYTF
TRBJ2-7 | - | TRBD2 | TRBV7-8 | TGTGCCAGCAGCGCCCCGGGGGGGTCCTACGAGCAGTACTTC | CASSAPGGSYEQYF
TRBJ2-7 | - | TRBD2 | TRBV7-2 | TGTGCCAGCAGCTTTTCGGGTGCGGGGGGCCAAGCCGCCTACGAGCAGTACTTC | CASSFSGAGGQAAYEQYF
TRBJ1-6 | few | - | TRBV27 | TGTGCCAGCAGTTTCCAGGGTAATTCACCCCTCCACTTT | CASSFQGNSPLHF
TRBJ2-5 | - | TRBD1 | TRBV19 | TGTGCCAGCAGAGACAGGGGGAATTGGGAGACCCAGTACTTC | CASRDRGNWETQYF
TRBJ2-3 | - | - | TRBV7-3 | TGTGCCAGCAGCTTAACGGGAGGCACAGATACGCAGTATTTT | CASSLTGGTDTQYF
TRBJ2-7 | once | - | TRBV20-1 | TGCAGTGCTAGGCAAGGGGGTGGGGCGGGCGAGCAGTACTTC | CSARQGGGAGEQYF
TRBJ1-2 | - | TRBD1 | TRBV28 | TGTGCCAGCCTAGGGGACAGGGTAAGAGCCGGCTACACCTTC | CASLGDRVRAGYTF
TRBJ2-7 | once | TRBD1 | TRBV6-5 | TGTGCCAGCAGTTCACCAACCGGGACAGGGGTCCGCGAGCAGTACTTC | CASSSPTGTGVREQYF
TRBJ2-2 | - | TRBD2 | TRBV6-5 | TGTGCCAGCAGTTACTCGATTAGCGGGAGGGGCAAAGGGGAGCTGTTTTTT | CASSYSISGRGKGELFF
TRBJ1-6 | few | - | TRBV20-1 | TGCAGTGCTAGAGAACAGATCGGAAATTCACCCCTCCACTTT | CSAREQIGNSPLHF
TRBJ1-3 | - | - | TRBV7-2 | TGTGCCAGCAGCTTAGCGTGGCCTCTCTCTGGAAACACCATATATTTT | CASSLAWPLSGNTIYF
TRBJ2-7 | - | TRBD1 | TRBV29-1 | TGCAGCGTTGAATCGGGACAGTCGGGGGAGCAGTACTTC | CSVESGQSGEQYF
TRBJ2-7 | - | TRBD1 | TRBV6-1 | TGTGCCAGCAGCACACGGGCCGGGACAGAAGTCGAGCAGTACTTC | CASSTRAGTEVEQYF
TRBJ1-2 | - | - | TRBV24-1 | TGTGCCACCAGTGAGGACGAGGGCCGAGGTGGCTACACCTTC | CATSEDEGRGGYTF
TRBJ1-1 | few | - | TRBV20-1 | TGCAGTGCTAGCCGGGGCGAAGCTTTCTTT | CSASRGEAFF
TRBJ2-7 | - | - | TRBV29-1 | TGCAGCGTCGCTGACTACGAGCAGTACTTC | CSVADYEQYF
TRBJ2-5 | few | - | TRBV7-8 | TGTGCCAGCAGTCCAGCCCGGACAGATGGAGAGACCCAGTACTTC | CASSPARTDGETQYF
TRBJ1-6 | - | TRBD1 | TRBV7-9 | TGTGCCAGCAGCTTAACCACAGGGGGCGGTAATTCACCCCTCCACTTT | CASSLTTGGGNSPLHF
TRBJ2-7 | - | TRBD1 | TRBV6-1 | TGTGCCAGCAGTGGCCGGGACAGGGGGCACCAGCAGTACTTC | CASSGRDRGHQQYF